This T cell receptor (beta chain) was sequenced for a study of cytomegalovirus exposure and HLA in healthy donors (dated by TCRdb to 2016 to 2017). For the study in its entirety: An earlier analysis of roughly 630 of the donors reported approximately 290 Gb of sequence data and roughly 110 million unique TCR beta sequences from about 200 million T cells. Donor age, sex, ethnicity and CMV serostatus were collected together with the repertoire data. To decide whether each TCR beta V gene segment behaved as functional or pseudogenic, an earlier analysis of some 600 of the donors relied on high-throughput TCR beta sequencing. All discovery cohort repertoires had been generated on a single sequencing platform. Of the approximately 370 genotyped donors, 70% to 90% were placed in the genetic ancestry cluster associated with self-reported Caucasian donors. Typing coverage differed by locus: A, B, C, DRB1 and DQB1 were typed in about 620-630 donors, DQA1 in around 500, DPA1 in 606, and DPB1 in just under 490. On average, roughly 250,000 unique TCR beta nucleotide sequences were sequenced per donor among 398 genotyped donors of the cohort, with roughly a sixth of those sequences being non-productive. High-throughput TCR immunosequencing, statistical association of individual TCRs with disease status, and machine learning were combined to predict cytomegalovirus infection status. In a later genetic analysis, genome-wide SNP genotypes for about 60% of the 666 donors were used, and that subset was treated as a discovery cohort. The T cell repertoires of under 750 subjects were profiled by immunosequencing and related to cytomegalovirus serostatus. HLA typing covered class I and class II loci at four-digit resolution. A later analysis re-analyzed previously published TCR beta repertoires from roughly 690 donors and added high-resolution HLA genotyping to study TCR occurrence patterns. The study was designed to test whether signatures of past pathogen exposure could be identified by cataloging public T cell receptors. An early release that covered some 640 HLA-typed donors contained about 300 gigabases of sequencing data and about 84 million unique TCR sequences. Besides the first cohort of under 700 subjects, a separate validation cohort made up of over a hundred different subjects was used. The later analysis used no new phenotypic data to find candidate immune exposures, relying instead on TCR beta sequences and their occurrence across donors. Because of strong linkage in the cohort, four or five DR-DQ haplotypes were treated as single units for association and clustering. What the work shows at the level of the full study, not this receptor alone: The classifier was reported to diagnose cytomegalovirus status with high specificity and sensitivity in both the original and validation cohorts. The sequencing pipeline was judged likely to have produced a cluster of highly shared sequence variants as a technical artifact. The 87-base-pair reads could not distinguish some IMGT-functional V segments, including TRBV6-2 and TRBV6-3, so those segments were excluded. Roughly 17 rarely observed V segments, including chromosome 9 orphons, were excluded from the earlier analysis of about 610 of the donors because counts were too low. According to a later analysis, TCR association rates differed among HLA loci, with DRB1 alleles showing the most associated TCRs and HLA-C alleles showing the fewest. Most CMV-associated TCR beta chains appeared to be HLA-restricted in a later analysis, and the HLA associations seemed to be driven largely by CMV exposure. Correlated functional status among segregating V segments might be attributable to linkage disequilibrium, but an unknown experimental factor could not be ruled out. A total of 150 to 200 TCR beta chains were listed by the study as associated with cytomegalovirus. The cohort was sequenced for TCR beta chains only, and without alpha or paired-chain data the features that could be detected were limited. In a later analysis, several top co-occurrence clusters were reported to appear linked to parvovirus B19, influenza, CMV and Epstein-Barr virus. When HLA alleles, especially DR and DQ, strongly co-occurred, attributing TCR associations to individual alleles was difficult. Compared with the roughly 600-donor mean, donors in an Asian-associated ancestry cluster had fewer N-insertions in productive TCRs, according to a later genetic analysis. A further reported finding was that TCR beta sequences accurately predicted the HLA-A and HLA-B alleles for most subjects in the first cohort. In an earlier analysis of approximately 590 of the donors, most TCR beta V segments appeared in productive rearrangements about 87% or about 30% of the time, broadly matching IMGT annotations. Presence/absence analyses assumed roughly uniform sequencing depth across donors, an assumption that may not hold. The only immune exposure information available for the cohort was CMV serostatus. A later analysis found that HLA-associated TCR beta chains were more clonally expanded and had lower generation probabilities than equally common non-associated chains. In a later analysis, 15,000 to 20,000 TCR beta sequences were associated with specific HLA alleles at a false discovery rate of 0.05. The authors suggested that the approach could potentially be generalized to other disease states and immunological phenotypes. An association between a missense DCLRE1C variant and V-gene and J-gene trimming of TCR beta chains was found in a later genetic analysis and replicated in an independent cohort. In vitro tests confirmed that three of the cytomegalovirus-associated TCR beta chains recognize cytomegalovirus antigens. Because HLA typing was unavailable for some donors at each locus, only the typed subset was used in association tests. Most TCR sequences were seen in very few donors, while some public TCRs were found in many individuals.

CDR1 and CDR2 were assigned from the germline V gene (reference sequence) as SEHNR and FQNEAQ. The CDR3 starts with the cysteine, ends with the phenylalanine, and has 15 residues. CDR3 DNA only is kept here, 45 bases in frame from base 1. Germline trimming amounts to 6 bases on V and 6 bases on J, with 10 as the count of junction bases outside the gene matches. The library came from the immunoSEQ multiplex PCR assay. The multiplex PCR relied on a mix of 60 forward primers for TCR Vbeta segments and 13 reverse primers for TCR Jbeta segments. The CDR3 region of rearranged TCR beta genes was amplified from genomic DNA with a multiplex PCR assay. Amplified TCR beta libraries were sequenced as 87-base-pair reads on the Illumina HiSeq System. The study's processing was this. In a later analysis, roughly 80 million unique TCR beta chains were counted across the 650 to 700 repertoires, and roughly 11 million of these chains were shared by at least two donors. To remove PCR and sequencing errors, raw reads were error-corrected and collapsed into unique sequences using a nearest-neighbor algorithm that merged closely related sequences. CDR3 sequences were aligned to IMGT reference sequences to assign V, D and J gene segments. For a sequence to be retained, a match of at least six nucleotides was required to both a V gene segment and a J gene segment. A rearrangement counted as productive if the CDR3 had no stop codons and remained in frame with V and J, and every other rearrangement counted as non-productive. Following IMGT convention, CDR3 was defined as the stretch from the second conserved V-encoded cysteine up to the conserved J-encoded phenylalanine. The earlier analysis of 450 to 750 of the donors excluded any sequence lacking an unambiguous match to a single V gene segment. An earlier analysis of a few hundred of the donors classified V segments as functional when productive rearrangements were above 56.7% and as segregating when the standard deviation between donors was above 5%. To diagnose cytomegalovirus status from the catalog of TCR beta chain sequences, a statistical classification framework was built. In a later analysis, V and J genes were assigned by comparing TCR nucleotide sequences against IMGT/GENE-DB human TR gene sequences. In a later analysis, CDR3 sequences and most-parsimonious VDJ recombination scenarios were assigned using the TCRdist pipeline. In a later analysis, each TCR beta chain was defined by its CDR3 amino acid sequence together with its V-gene family, and reads without a unique V-gene family were excluded. As a way to deal with suspected cross-contamination and a sequencing artifact, a later analysis dropped approximately 590 nucleotide sequences that were highly shared and had low generation probability. In a later analysis, a clonal expansion index was calculated for each public chain from normalized within-repertoire ranks of inferred template counts. Generation probabilities in a later analysis came from a VDJ recombination model fitted to out-of-frame rearrangements, and those results were checked against IGoR. In a later analysis, hypergeometric tests were used to score TCR-TCR, TCR-HLA and TCR-CMV co-occurrence, with a repertoire-size bias correction applied to TCR pairs. False discovery rates were estimated in a later analysis by permuting HLA or CMV assignments 20 times. In a later analysis, co-occurring TCRs were grouped with DBSCAN, and TCRdist sequence similarity was added when clustering was performed within HLA-allele-positive subsets. For co-occurrence clustering, repertoires with fewer than 30,000 or more than 120,000 public chains were excluded, along with roughly 5 repertoires with anomalous nucleotide sharing. As stored in TCRdb, this immuneACCESS dataset retains in-frame rearrangements with V and J assigned. A fraction of the clones does not appear; measured against another copy, unresolved V genes explain less than half of the discrepancy, and the remainder lacks a known reason. V, J and clone size reflect that table, while D and trimming were determined from the DNA. The sample records around 110,000 clones, roughly three quarters of which are singletons. The ten largest clones add up to 2% to 3% of the sample.

Regarding this clone: The antigen it recognizes is unknown. The sample holds no much larger clone one base away, and base qualities are not on file.

The cohort consisted of 600 or so healthy bone marrow donors. All cohort members were sampled while nominally healthy, although unrecorded immune exposures were likely present. The donor tested CMV seronegative and was one of the 352 seronegative cohort members. Every donor gave a peripheral blood sample, and the peripheral blood mononuclear cells from that sample were used for TCR beta sequencing. Genomic DNA was extracted from the blood cell samples with the Qiagen DNeasy Blood Extraction Kit. This chain joins TRBV7-9 to TRBJ1-1; the junction holds 10 bases that match TRBD1. Sequencing was carried out using PBMCs. The clonotype comes from a man between 18 and 29 years old in good health and CMV-seronegative. The DNA sequence is given as TGTGCCAGCAGGACCGGGGACAGGGGACCCGCTGAAGCTTTCTTT. The encoded protein is CASRTGDRGPAEAFF.